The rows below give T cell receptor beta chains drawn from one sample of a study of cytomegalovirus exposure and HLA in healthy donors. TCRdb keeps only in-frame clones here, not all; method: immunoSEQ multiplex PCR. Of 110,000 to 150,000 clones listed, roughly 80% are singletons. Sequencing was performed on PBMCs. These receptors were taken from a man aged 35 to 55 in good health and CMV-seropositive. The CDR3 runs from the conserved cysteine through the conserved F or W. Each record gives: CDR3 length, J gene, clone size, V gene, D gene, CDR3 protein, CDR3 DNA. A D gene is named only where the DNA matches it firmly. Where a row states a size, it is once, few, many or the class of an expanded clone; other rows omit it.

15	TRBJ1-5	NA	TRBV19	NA	CASSMVQGSDSPQHF	TGTGCCAGTAGTATGGTCCAGGGCTCGGATTCGCCCCAGCATTTT
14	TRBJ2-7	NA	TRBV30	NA	CAWSVVVGANEQYF	TGTGCCTGGAGTGTAGTAGTGGGAGCGAACGAGCAGTACTTC
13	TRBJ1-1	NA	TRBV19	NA	CASIRRVSGEAFF	TGTGCCAGTATTCGCAGGGTATCCGGTGAAGCTTTCTTT
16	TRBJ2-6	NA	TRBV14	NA	CASSRTVSSGANVLTF	TGTGCCAGCAGCCGGACAGTATCCTCTGGGGCCAACGTCCTGACTTTC
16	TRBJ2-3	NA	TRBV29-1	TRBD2	CSVGLAGLTSTDTQYF	TGCAGCGTGGGACTAGCGGGCCTTACTAGCACAGATACGCAGTATTTT
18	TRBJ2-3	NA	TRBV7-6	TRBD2	CASSPGTSGGASTDTQYF	TGTGCCAGCAGCCCTGGGACTAGCGGGGGAGCTAGCACAGATACGCAGTATTTT
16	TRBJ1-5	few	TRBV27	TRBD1	CASRPIDRVGNQPQHF	TGTGCCAGCAGACCGATCGACAGGGTAGGGAATCAGCCCCAGCATTTT
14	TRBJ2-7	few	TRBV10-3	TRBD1	CATKTGTGGYEQYF	TGTGCCACTAAAACCGGGACAGGGGGTTACGAGCAGTACTTC
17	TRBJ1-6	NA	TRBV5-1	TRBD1	CASSLGPRSGGGSPLHF	TGCGCCAGCAGCTTGGGCCCAAGGTCAGGGGGCGGTTCACCCCTCCACTTT
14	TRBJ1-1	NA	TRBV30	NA	CAWSVLERYTEAFF	TGTGCCTGGAGTGTACTTGAACGGTACACTGAAGCTTTCTTT
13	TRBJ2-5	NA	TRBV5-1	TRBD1	CASSPGQEETQYF	TGCGCCAGCAGCCCGGGACAGGAAGAGACCCAGTACTTC
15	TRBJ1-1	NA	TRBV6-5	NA	CASSYHGSGNTEAFF	TGTGCCAGCAGTTACCACGGGTCGGGGAACACTGAAGCTTTCTTT
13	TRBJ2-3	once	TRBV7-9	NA	CASRVGNTDTQYF	TGTGCCAGCAGGGTCGGGAACACAGATACGCAGTATTTT
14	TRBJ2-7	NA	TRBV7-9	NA	CASSLSDKAYEQYF	TGTGCCAGCAGCTTATCCGACAAAGCCTACGAGCAGTACTTC
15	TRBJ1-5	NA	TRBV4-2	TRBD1	CASSQEDRANQPQHF	TGTGCCAGCAGCCAAGAAGACAGGGCTAATCAGCCCCAGCATTTT
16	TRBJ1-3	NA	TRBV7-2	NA	CASSLGRTGSGNTIYF	TGTGCCAGCAGCTTAGGACGGACGGGGTCTGGAAACACCATATATTTT